One sample yielded the 29 T cell receptor beta chains listed below, sequenced in a study of blood T cell repertoires in COVID-19. Generated by immunoSEQ multiplex PCR, the TCRdb table keeps only in-frame clones and is missing some. The table shows around 120,000 clones, with about 79% occurring only once. The sequencing sample was made of peripheral blood. The source of these receptors is a woman of 80 years or more with acute or convalescent COVID-19.

V is TRBV5-1 and J is TRBJ1-1; 7 nucleotides line up with TRBD1. Germline V lookup: CDR1 SGHRS, CDR2 YFSETQ. The CDR3 runs 14 residues. V gave up 7 bases and J gave up 0 bases; unmatched junction bases: 6. The CDR3 spells CASRGQNMNTEAFF. CDR3 nucleotide sequence: TGCGCCAGCCGGGGACAGAACATGAACACTGAAGCTTTCTTT.

This chain links TRBV15 with TRBJ1-5, with a tentative D call TRBD1 (5 bases). CDR3 length equals 15 residues. Germline V CDR1 and CDR2: LNHNV, YYDKDF (reference sequence). Between the trimmed V and J ends, which lost 0 bases and 6 bases, there was a span of 12 bases. CDR3 DNA: TGTGCCACCAGCAGAGATCAGGGTAATATTCAGCCCCAGCATTTT. Translating gives CATSRDQGNIQPQHF.

The rearrangement links TRBV20-1 to TRBJ1-2; D is possibly TRBD1 (6 bases). The germline V and J ends were trimmed by 1 base and 7 bases, with 7 bases remaining between them. The germline V gene encodes CDR1 DFQATT and CDR2 SNEGSKA (reference sequence). The CDR3 spans 11 residues. CDR3 nucleotides: TGCAGTGCTAGAGTAGGGGGTGGCTACACCTTC. Protein: CSARVGGGYTF.

V is TRBV5-1 and J is TRBJ2-7; D gene unclear. This CDR3 has 15 amino acids. Trimming cost V 4 bases and J 0 bases, with 14 bases left between them. The germline V gene has CDR1 SGHRS and CDR2 YFSETQ. CDR3 bases: TGCGCCAGCAGCCCATCTCTCGCTAGCTCCTACGAGCAGTACTTC. Translated: CASSPSLASSYEQYF.

The genes are TRBV23-1 and TRBJ1-1; TRBD1 aligns across 10 bases. TRBV23-1 counts as an open reading frame of uncertain function. V was clipped by 6 bases and J by 0 bases; unmatched bases: 7. CDR3 length equals 16 residues. CDR3 loop: CASSQDRGGMNTEAFF. In nucleotides, the CDR3 is TGCGCCAGCAGCCAGGACAGGGGGGGGATGAACACTGAAGCTTTCTTT.

V and J are TRBV19 and TRBJ1-1; 7 nucleotides match TRBD1. The CDR3 is 11 residues long. The J segment lost 12 bases and the V segment lost 6 bases, leaving 7 bases of the junction unmatched. The germline gives CDR1 LNHDA, CDR2 SQIVND (reference sequence). CDR3 DNA: TGTGCCAGTAGAAGGGACAGCCCTACTTTCTTT. This translates into CASRRDSPTFF.

V usage is TRBV12-5 and J usage is TRBJ1-5; D is uncertain. Germline V gene sequence: CDR1 LGHNT, CDR2 FRNRAP. The CDR3 runs to 11 residues. V was trimmed by 6 bases and J by 8 bases, leaving 8 bases between them. The CDR3 protein is CASGRDEPQHF. The DNA of the CDR3 is TGTGCTAGTGGGAGGGATGAGCCCCAGCATTTT.

This clone was recorded only once. The rearrangement links TRBV28 to TRBJ2-5; 7 bases line up with TRBD2. The CDR3 is made up of 16 amino acids. The trim removed 1 base at V and 0 bases at J, leaving 5 bases unmatched. Germline V gives CDR1 MDHEN, CDR2 SYDVKM. The CDR3 reads CASSLFGGGYQETQYF. The CDR3 DNA reads TGTGCCAGCAGTTTATTTGGGGGGGGGTACCAAGAGACCCAGTACTTC.

The rearrangement joins TRBV12-3 or TRBV12-4 to TRBJ1-1; the D gene is possibly TRBD1 (6 bases). This CDR3 has 13 amino acids. Trimming stripped 2 bases from V and 4 bases from J, with 8 bases between. The CDR3 DNA is TGTGCCAGCAGTTTAAGAGGGGGCACTGAAGCTTTCTTT. Protein product: CASSLRGGTEAFF.

The rearrangement uses TRBV7-2 and TRBJ1-1; 8 bases agree with TRBD1. CDR3 length: 17 amino acids. The trim removed 0 bases at V and 5 bases at J, leaving 11 bases unmatched. Per germline, CDR1 SGHTA and CDR2 FQGNSA. The CDR3 protein is CASSLASGRGRDTEAFF. The CDR3, as DNA: TGTGCCAGCAGCTTAGCGTCGGGCAGGGGGCGAGATACTGAAGCTTTCTTT.

The chain carries TRBV10-1 and TRBJ1-5; tentatively, D is TRBD1 (6 bases). From germline, CDR1 is WNHNN and CDR2 SYGVQD (reference sequence). The CDR3 sequence is 14 residues long. Trimming stripped 6 bases from V and 14 bases from J, with 23 bases between. The CDR3 coding sequence is TGCGCCAGCAGGTATAAGGACAGCTATACAAAAGAGCATTTT. Translating gives CASRYKDSYTKEHF.

The CDR3 DNA sequence: TGTGCCAGCAGCTTTGAACTAGGAACGTTCGAGACCCAGTACTTC. It translates to CASSFELGTFETQYF. The V gene is TRBV7-6, the J gene TRBJ2-5; the D gene is possibly TRBD2 (5 bases). Germline assignment: CDR1 SGHVS and CDR2 FNYEAQ. This CDR3 comprises 15 residues. Trimming shortened V by 3 bases and J by 5 bases, and 16 bases separated the two germline ends. The whole variable domain, filled in from reference TRBV7-6 and TRBJ2-5, reads GAGVSQSPRYKVTKRGQDVALRCDPISGHVSLYWYRQALGQGPEFLTYFNYEAQQDKSGLPNDRFSAERPEGSISTLTIQRTEQRDSAMYRCASSFELGTFETQYFGPGTRLLVL.

The rearrangement joins TRBV24-1 to TRBJ2-6, with 11 bases matching TRBD1. Germline loops: CDR1 KGHDR, CDR2 SFDVKD. Trimming took 2 bases from V and 2 from J; bases not matched to a gene: 4. This CDR3 contains 18 residues. Here the CDR3 DNA reads TGTGCCACCAGTGATTCGGGGACAGGGGGAGCTGGGGCCAACGTCCTGACTTTC. Residues: CATSDSGTGGAGANVLTF.

This clone was detected only once. The V gene is TRBV18, the J gene TRBJ1-2; TRBD1 agrees at 8 bases. Germline V gives CDR1 KGHSH, CDR2 LQKENI. This CDR3 has 15 residues. Trimming cost V 3 bases and J 6 bases; bases outside gene matches: 9. CDR3: CASSPPDRVPDGYTF. The CDR3 DNA follows: TGTGCCAGCTCACCTCCGGACAGGGTGCCCGATGGCTACACCTTC. The full variable domain, its missing parts supplied by reference TRBV18 and TRBJ1-2, is NAGVMQNPRHLVRRRGQEARLRCSPMKGHSHVYWYRQLPEEGLKFMVYLQKENIIDESGMPKERFSAEFPKEGPSILRIQQVVRGDSAAYFCASSPPDRVPDGYTFGSGTRLTVV.

V is TRBV7-8 and J is TRBJ1-3, with no clear D. Germline V gene sequence: CDR1 SGHVS, CDR2 FQNEAQ. The CDR3 length is 16 residues. The germline V and J ends were trimmed by 1 base and 4 bases, with 14 bases remaining between them. CDR3 bases: TGTGCCAGCAGCTTAGTTGGCGGGCTATGGGGAAACACCATATATTTT. Residues: CASSLVGGLWGNTIYF.

V gene TRBV10-3 combines with J gene TRBJ1-6, with a weak D call TRBD1 (6 bases). CDR1 ENHRY and CDR2 SYGVKD come from the germline V gene. The CDR3 has 16 amino acids. Trimming took 5 bases from V and 0 from J, leaving 11 bases between them. CDR3 protein: CAISTQGSSYNSPLHF. CDR3 coding DNA: TGTGCCATCAGTACCCAGGGGAGCTCCTATAATTCACCCCTCCACTTT.

This chain links TRBV28 with TRBJ1-2; D may be TRBD1 (5 bases). The V end lost 3 bases, the J end lost 4 bases, and 15 bases lay between the germline ends. The CDR3 contains 15 residues. Germline assignment: CDR1 MDHEN and CDR2 SYDVKM. CDR3 sequence: CASSFDDRNTYGYTF. CDR3 DNA: TGTGCCAGCAGTTTCGACGACAGAAATACCTATGGCTACACCTTC.

V is TRBV19 and J is TRBJ1-1; 8 bases line up with TRBD1. J gave up 4 bases and V 7 bases, and 5 bases lay outside the gene matches. The CDR3 runs 13 residues. Looked up from germline, CDR1 is LNHDA and CDR2 is SQIVND (reference sequence). The CDR3 DNA sequence: TGTGCCAGTACCAGGGGGCGCAGCACTGAAGCTTTCTTT. This gives the protein CASTRGRSTEAFF.

This rearrangement joins TRBV11-2 to TRBJ2-2; the D gene is possibly TRBD2 (5 bases). Looked up from germline, CDR1 is SGHAT and CDR2 is FQNNGV. The CDR3 has 13 amino acids. V was cut by 2 bases and J by 7 bases, with 8 bases left in between. CDR3 residues: CASSLRAGGELFF. The CDR3 DNA is TGTGCCAGCAGCTTAAGGGCGGGCGGGGAGCTGTTTTTT.

The gene calls are TRBV28 and TRBJ2-4, with a tentative D call TRBD1 (5 bases). V was pared by 0 bases and J by 14 bases, with 8 bases between. Per germline, CDR1 MDHEN and CDR2 SYDVKM. There are 11 residues in the CDR3. This CDR3 is CASSLWDKEYF. CDR3 coding DNA: TGTGCCAGCAGTTTATGGGACAAAGAGTACTTC.

The V gene is TRBV7-3, the J gene TRBJ2-1; a possible D gene is TRBD1 (6 bases). Germline CDR1 and CDR2: SGHTA and FQGTGA. Trimming shortened V by 0 bases and J by 14 bases, and 17 bases separated the two germline ends. This CDR3 is built from 14 residues. CDR3 protein: CASSLTAGAHVKFF. The CDR3 DNA sequence: TGTGCCAGCAGCTTAACGGCAGGGGCGCATGTTAAGTTCTTC.

The rearrangement joins TRBV6-6 to TRBJ1-1, with D possibly TRBD1 on 5 matching bases. This CDR3 has 15 amino acids. Trimming shortened V by 0 bases and J by 6 bases, and 14 bases separated the two germline ends. The germline V gene has CDR1 MNHNY and CDR2 SVGAGI (reference sequence). CDR3 coding DNA: TGTGCCAGCAGTTACTCGGACACCTCGTCCCCTGAAGCTTTCTTT. It codes for CASSYSDTSSPEAFF.

The V and J genes are TRBV4-2 and TRBJ1-5, with D maybe TRBD1 (6 bases). Germline values: CDR1 LGHNA, CDR2 YNFKEQ. This CDR3 region has 15 residues. Trimming took off 0 bases at V and 2 bases at J, with 8 bases between the two ends. The CDR3 spells CASSQESGGNQPQHF. CDR3 coding DNA: TGTGCCAGCAGCCAAGAGTCAGGGGGCAATCAGCCCCAGCATTTT.

This chain joins TRBV9 and TRBJ1-1; the D is unclear. Germline CDR1 is SGDLS and CDR2 is YYNGEE. V dropped 0 bases and J dropped 0 bases, with 15 bases sitting between them. The CDR3 has 17 amino acids. The CDR3 DNA is TGTGCCAGCAGCGTAGCACCCACGGGGAGACTGAACACTGAAGCTTTCTTT. This codes for CASSVAPTGRLNTEAFF. The full variable domain, rest sourced from reference TRBV9 and TRBJ1-1, is DSGVTQTPKHLITATGQRVTLRCSPRSGDLSVYWYQQSLDQGLQFLIQYYNGEERAKGNILERFSAQQFPDLHSELNLSSLELGDSALYFCASSVAPTGRLNTEAFFGQGTRLTVV.

The V gene is TRBV7-2, the J gene TRBJ2-1, with TRBD1 identical over 7 bases. J was trimmed by 14 bases and V by 5 bases; bases with no gene match: 12. Germline V gene lookup returns CDR1 SGHTA and CDR2 FQGNSA. CDR3 length: 13 amino acids. CDR3 region: CASSMPNRDSEFF. As DNA, the CDR3 is TGTGCCAGCAGCATGCCTAACCGGGACAGTGAGTTCTTC.

The chain combines TRBV9 with TRBJ2-1, with D perhaps matching TRBD2 (5 bases). V dropped 3 bases and J dropped 8 bases, with 15 bases sitting between them. The germline gives CDR1 SGDLS, CDR2 YYNGEE. The CDR3 runs to 14 residues. The CDR3 loop reads CASSGARVMDEQFF. The CDR3 nucleotides read TGTGCCAGCAGCGGTGCGAGGGTTATGGATGAGCAGTTCTTC.

This chain joins TRBV7-2 and TRBJ1-1; D is undetermined. With 3 bases removed from V and 3 bases from J, the gap between germline ends came to 11 bases. Germline V gene data show CDR1 as SGHTA and CDR2 as FQGNSA. The CDR3 covers 14 residues. CDR3 residues: CASSFSRGYTEAFF. CDR3 DNA: TGTGCCAGCAGCTTTTCCCGGGGTTACACTGAAGCTTTCTTT.

The genes are TRBV6-1 and TRBJ2-7, with 7 bases lining up with TRBD2. The CDR3 has 16 residues. V was pared by 0 bases and J by 2 bases, with 7 bases of the junction left unmatched. Per germline, CDR1 MNHNS and CDR2 SASEGT. CDR3 in amino acids: CASSEAIMAGAYEQYF. CDR3 sequence (DNA): TGTGCCAGCAGTGAAGCGATCATGGCGGGGGCCTACGAGCAGTACTTC.

This clone appeared a single time. The J gene is TRBJ1-4, the V gene TRBV7-2; the D gene is possibly TRBD1 (5 bases). Trimming pared 2 bases from V and 11 bases from J, leaving 18 bases between. CDR3 length: 15 residues. Germline assignment: CDR1 SGHTA and CDR2 FQGNSA. CDR3 amino acids: CASSLNGGKLEKLFF. CDR3 nucleotides: TGTGCCAGCAGCTTAAATGGGGGGAAGTTGGAGAAACTGTTTTTT.